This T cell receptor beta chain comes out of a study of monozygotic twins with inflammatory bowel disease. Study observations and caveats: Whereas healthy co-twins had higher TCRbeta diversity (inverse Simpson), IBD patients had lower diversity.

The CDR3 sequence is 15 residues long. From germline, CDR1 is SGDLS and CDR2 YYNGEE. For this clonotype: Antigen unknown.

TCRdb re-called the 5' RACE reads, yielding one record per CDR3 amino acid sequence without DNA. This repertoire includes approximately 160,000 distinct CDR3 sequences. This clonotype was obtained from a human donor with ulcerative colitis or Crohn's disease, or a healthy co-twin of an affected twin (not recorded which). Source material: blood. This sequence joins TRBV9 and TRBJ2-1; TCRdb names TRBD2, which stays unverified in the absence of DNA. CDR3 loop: CASSAPSGNYNEQFF.